Sequencing of this TCR beta chain was carried out in a study of OX40 agonist ivuxolimab in advanced cancers. About the study: Ivuxolimab doses were 0.01, 0.1, 0.3, 1.5, 3 or 10 mg/kg every 2 weeks.

To note about this clone: Its matching antigen is unknown.

The data were produced by immunoSEQ multiplex PCR, yet TCRdb's version contains in-frame clones alone and is incomplete. The profile shows 63,000 or so clones, 84% of them singletons. Deletions cut 3 bases from V and 6 bases from J, with 9 bases between. CDR3 length equals 13 residues. Germline CDR1 is MNHNS and CDR2 is SASEGT. Study results and caveats: Among the lowest peripheral clonal expansion occurred in 0.1-3.0 mg/kg partial responders. Low normalized clonal expansion also occurred in some nonresponding patients. Dose levels from 0.1 to 3.0 mg/kg saw CD4+ and CD8+ blood T cells expand clonally by week 6.

Sample: CD4+ or CD8+ T cells sorted from blood, taken in a trial of the OX40 agonist ivuxolimab. V and J are TRBV6-1 and TRBJ1-5; D not certain. This clonotype originated in an adult with an advanced solid tumor such as melanoma, head and neck, liver or kidney cancer. The CDR3 reads CASSEAASQPQHF. The CDR3 bases are TGTGCCAGCAGTGAGGCAGCCAGTCAGCCCCAGCATTTT.